Listed below are T cell receptor beta chains from one sample, sequenced in a study of control samples from healthy donors and cancer patients. Using immunoSEQ multiplex PCR, the repertoire was profiled, and TCRdb retains in-frame clones only, with some absent. The repertoire holds roughly 130,000 clones, around nine tenths seen once, with roughly 3.2% in the top ten. The sample was blood. The receptors were sampled from a man aged 45-65 years in good health. The CDR3 runs from the conserved cysteine through the conserved F or W. Clone sizes are given selectively: once, few, many, or a class where the clone is expanded.

V gene | clone size | CDR3 protein
TRBV5-1 | - | CASRPVAGTYEQYF
TRBV19 | - | CASRKDRGSYNEQFF
TRBV2 | - | CASSAGDRPMNTEAFF
TRBV7-8 | - | CASSLDSRTAFF
TRBV5-1 | - | CASSLGHLNTEAFF
TRBV9 | - | CASSVVGTYEQYF
TRBV10-1 | - | CASSDGETQYF
TRBV20-1 | few | CSASLGSRGQETQYF
TRBV9 | - | CASSVGSNTDTQYF
TRBV29-1 | few | CSVDSLGLNTEAFF
TRBV19 | - | CASTRQGTNNSPLHF
TRBV7-9 | - | CASSSRHGEQYF
TRBV5-8 | once | CASSYRDRGNEQYF
TRBV14 | - | CASSQRIDSYNSPLHF
TRBV27 | - | CASSPSQAELSTDTQYF
TRBV6-5 | - | CASEPHSYEQYF